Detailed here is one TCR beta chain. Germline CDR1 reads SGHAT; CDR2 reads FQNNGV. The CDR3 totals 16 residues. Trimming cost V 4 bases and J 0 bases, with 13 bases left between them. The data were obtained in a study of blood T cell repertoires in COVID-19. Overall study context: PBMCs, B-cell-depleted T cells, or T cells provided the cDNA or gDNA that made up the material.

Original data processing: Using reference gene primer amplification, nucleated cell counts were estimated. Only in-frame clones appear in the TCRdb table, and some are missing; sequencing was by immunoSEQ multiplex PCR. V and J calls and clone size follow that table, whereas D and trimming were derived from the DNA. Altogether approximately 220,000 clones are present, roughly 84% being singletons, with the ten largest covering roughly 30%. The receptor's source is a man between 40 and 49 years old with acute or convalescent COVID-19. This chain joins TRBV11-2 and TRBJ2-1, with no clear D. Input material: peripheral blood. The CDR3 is CASSSMALLSYNEQFF. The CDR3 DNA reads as TGTGCCAGCAGCTCGATGGCCCTTCTCTCCTACAATGAGCAGTTCTTC.